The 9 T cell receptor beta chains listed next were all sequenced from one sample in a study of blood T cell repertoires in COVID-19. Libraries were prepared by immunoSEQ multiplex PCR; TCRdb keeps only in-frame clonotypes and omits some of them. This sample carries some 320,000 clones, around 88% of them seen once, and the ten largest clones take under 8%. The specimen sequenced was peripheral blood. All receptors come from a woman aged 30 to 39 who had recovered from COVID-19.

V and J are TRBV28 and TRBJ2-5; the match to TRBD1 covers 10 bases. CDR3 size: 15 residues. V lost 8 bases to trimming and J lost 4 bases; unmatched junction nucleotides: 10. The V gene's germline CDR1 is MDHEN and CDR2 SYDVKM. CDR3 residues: CASFGRDRGRETQYF. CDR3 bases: TGTGCCAGCTTTGGCCGGGACAGGGGTAGAGAGACCCAGTACTTC. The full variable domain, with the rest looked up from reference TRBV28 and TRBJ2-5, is DVKVTQSSRYLVKRTGEKVFLECVQDMDHENMFWYRQDPGLGLRLIYFSYDVKMKEKGDIPEGYSVSREKKERFSLILESASTNQTSMYLCASFGRDRGRETQYFGPGTRLLVL.

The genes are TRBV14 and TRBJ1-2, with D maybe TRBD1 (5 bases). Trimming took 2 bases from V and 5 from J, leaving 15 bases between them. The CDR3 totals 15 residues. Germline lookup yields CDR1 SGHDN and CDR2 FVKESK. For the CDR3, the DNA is TGTGCCAGCAGCCAAAGTTCTGGGGCGAGGTATGGCTACACCTTC. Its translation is CASSQSSGARYGYTF. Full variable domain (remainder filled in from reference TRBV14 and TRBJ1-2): EAGVTQFPSHSVIEKGQTVTLRCDPISGHDNLYWYRRVMGKEIKFLLHFVKESKQDESGMPNNRFLAERTGGTYSTLKVQPAELEDSGVYFCASSQSSGARYGYTFGSGTRLTVV.

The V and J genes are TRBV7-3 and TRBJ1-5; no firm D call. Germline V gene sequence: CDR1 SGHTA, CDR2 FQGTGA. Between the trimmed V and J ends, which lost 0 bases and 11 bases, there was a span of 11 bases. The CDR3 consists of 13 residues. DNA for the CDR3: TGTGCCAGCAGCTTAACAGCGGGGAAAGCCCAGCATTTT. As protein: CASSLTAGKAQHF.

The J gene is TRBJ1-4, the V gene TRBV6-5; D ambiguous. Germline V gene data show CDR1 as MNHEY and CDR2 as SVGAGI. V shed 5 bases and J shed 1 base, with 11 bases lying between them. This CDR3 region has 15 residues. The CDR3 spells CASSPRVGTNEKLFF. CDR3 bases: TGTGCCAGCAGTCCCCGGGTTGGAACTAATGAAAAACTGTTTTTT.

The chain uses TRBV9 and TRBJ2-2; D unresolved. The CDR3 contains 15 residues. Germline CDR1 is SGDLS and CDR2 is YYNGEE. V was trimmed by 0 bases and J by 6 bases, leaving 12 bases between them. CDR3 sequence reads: CASSVESGLPGELFF. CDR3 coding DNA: TGTGCCAGCAGCGTAGAGTCAGGTTTGCCCGGGGAGCTGTTTTTT.

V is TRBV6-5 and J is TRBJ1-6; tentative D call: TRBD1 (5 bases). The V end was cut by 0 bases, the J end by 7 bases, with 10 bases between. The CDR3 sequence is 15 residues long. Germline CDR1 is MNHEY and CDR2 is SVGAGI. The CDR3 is CASSYSGGMNSPLHF. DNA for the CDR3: TGTGCCAGCAGTTACTCCGGGGGTATGAATTCACCCCTCCACTTT.

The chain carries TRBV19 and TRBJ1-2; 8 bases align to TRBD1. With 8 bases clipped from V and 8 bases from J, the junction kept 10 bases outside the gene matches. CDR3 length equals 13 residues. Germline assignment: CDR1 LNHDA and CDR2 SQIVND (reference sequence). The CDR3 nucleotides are TGTGCCAGTCAGAAGGACAGGGCGGGAGGCTACACCTTC. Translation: CASQKDRAGGYTF.

CDR3 nucleotides: TGCAGCGTTGAAGGGAGTCAGGGAGGGAAACTGTTTTTT. Residues: CSVEGSQGGKLFF. The V call is TRBV29-1, the J call TRBJ1-4, with D tentatively TRBD1 (5 bases). The V and J ends lost 1 base and 11 bases respectively, with 14 bases between them. Germline V gene lookup returns CDR1 SQVTM and CDR2 ANQGSEA. CDR3 length equals 13 residues.

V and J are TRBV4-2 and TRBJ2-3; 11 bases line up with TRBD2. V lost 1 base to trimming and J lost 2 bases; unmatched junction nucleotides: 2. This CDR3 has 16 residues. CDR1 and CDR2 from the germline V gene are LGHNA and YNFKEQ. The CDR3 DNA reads TGTGCCAGCAGCCAAGCTAGCGGGGGGATCACAGATACGCAGTATTTT. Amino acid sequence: CASSQASGGITDTQYF.